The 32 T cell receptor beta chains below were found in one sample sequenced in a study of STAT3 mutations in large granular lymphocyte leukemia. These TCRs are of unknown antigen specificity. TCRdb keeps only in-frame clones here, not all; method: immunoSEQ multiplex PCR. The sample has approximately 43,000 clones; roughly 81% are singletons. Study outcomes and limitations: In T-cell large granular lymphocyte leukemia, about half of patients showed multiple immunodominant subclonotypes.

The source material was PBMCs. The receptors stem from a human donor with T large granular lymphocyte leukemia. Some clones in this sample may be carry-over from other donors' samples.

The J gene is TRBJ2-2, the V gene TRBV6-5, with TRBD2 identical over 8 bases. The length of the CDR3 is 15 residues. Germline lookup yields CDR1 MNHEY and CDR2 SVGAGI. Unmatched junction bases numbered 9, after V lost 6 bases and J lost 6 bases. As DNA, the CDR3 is TGTGCCAGCAGACCGGGACTAGGGGGGGCCGGGGAGCTGTTTTTT. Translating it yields CASRPGLGGAGELFF.

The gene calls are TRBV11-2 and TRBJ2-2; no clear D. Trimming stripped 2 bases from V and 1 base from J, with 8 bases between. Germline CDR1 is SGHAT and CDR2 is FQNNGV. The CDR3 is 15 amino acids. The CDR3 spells CASSLYPGNTGELFF. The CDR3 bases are TGTGCCAGCAGCTTATATCCAGGGAACACCGGGGAGCTGTTTTTT.

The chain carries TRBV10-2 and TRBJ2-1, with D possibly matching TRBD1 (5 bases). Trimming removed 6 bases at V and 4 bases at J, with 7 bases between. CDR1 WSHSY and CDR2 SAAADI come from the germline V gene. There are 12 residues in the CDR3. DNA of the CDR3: TGCGCCAGCAGCCCAGGGTACAATGAGCAGTTCTTC. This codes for CASSPGYNEQFF.

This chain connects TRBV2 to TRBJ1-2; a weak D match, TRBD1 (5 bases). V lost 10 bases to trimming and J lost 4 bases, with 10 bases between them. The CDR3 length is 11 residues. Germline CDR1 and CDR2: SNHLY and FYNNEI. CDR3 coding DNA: TGTGCCACGGGGCAAGGCTATGGCTACACCTTC. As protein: CATGQGYGYTF. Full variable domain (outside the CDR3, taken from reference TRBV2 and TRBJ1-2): EPEVTQTPSHQVTQMGQEVILRCVPISNHLYFYWYRQILGQKVEFLVSFYNNEISEKSEIFDDQFSVERPDGSNFTLKIRSTKLEDSAMYFCATGQGYGYTFGSGTRLTVV.

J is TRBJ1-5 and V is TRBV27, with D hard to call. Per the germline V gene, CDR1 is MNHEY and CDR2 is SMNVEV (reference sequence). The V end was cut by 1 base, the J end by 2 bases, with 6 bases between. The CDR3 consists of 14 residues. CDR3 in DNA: TGTGCCAGCAGTTTATTCGGTGGCAATCAGCCCCAGCATTTT. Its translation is CASSLFGGNQPQHF.

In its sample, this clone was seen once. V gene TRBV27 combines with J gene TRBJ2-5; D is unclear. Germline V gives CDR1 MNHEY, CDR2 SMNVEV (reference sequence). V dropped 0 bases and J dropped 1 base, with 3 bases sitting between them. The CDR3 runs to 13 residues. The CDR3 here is CASSLSGQETQYF. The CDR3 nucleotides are TGTGCCAGCAGTTTATCCGGCCAAGAGACCCAGTACTTC.

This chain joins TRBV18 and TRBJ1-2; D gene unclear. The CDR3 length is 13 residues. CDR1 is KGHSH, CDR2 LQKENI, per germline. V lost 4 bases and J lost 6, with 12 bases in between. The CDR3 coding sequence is TGTGCCAGCTCACACCCCCAAAAGGATGGCTACACCTTC. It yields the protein CASSHPQKDGYTF.

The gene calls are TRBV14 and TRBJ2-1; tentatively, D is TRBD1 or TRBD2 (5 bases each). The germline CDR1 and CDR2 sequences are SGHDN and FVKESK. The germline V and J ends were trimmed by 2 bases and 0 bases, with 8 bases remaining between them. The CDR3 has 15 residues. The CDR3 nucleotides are TGTGCCAGCAGCCAACCGGGGCGCTCCTACAATGAGCAGTTCTTC. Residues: CASSQPGRSYNEQFF. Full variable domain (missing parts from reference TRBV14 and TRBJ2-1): EAGVTQFPSHSVIEKGQTVTLRCDPISGHDNLYWYRRVMGKEIKFLLHFVKESKQDESGMPNNRFLAERTGGTYSTLKVQPAELEDSGVYFCASSQPGRSYNEQFFGPGTRLTVL.

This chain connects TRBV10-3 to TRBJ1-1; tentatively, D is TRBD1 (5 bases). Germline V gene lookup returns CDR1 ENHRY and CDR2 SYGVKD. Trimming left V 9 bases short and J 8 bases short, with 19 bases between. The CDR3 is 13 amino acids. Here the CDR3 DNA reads TGTGCCATTTGTAGGGACGGACTGACGGAAGCTTTCTTT. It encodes CAICRDGLTEAFF.

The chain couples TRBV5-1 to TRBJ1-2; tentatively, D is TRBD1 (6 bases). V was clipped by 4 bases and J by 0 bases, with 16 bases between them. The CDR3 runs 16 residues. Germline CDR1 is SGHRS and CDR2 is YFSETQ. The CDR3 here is CASSAGGQGPNYGYTF. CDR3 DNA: TGCGCCAGCAGCGCGGGGGGGCAGGGACCTAACTATGGCTACACCTTC.

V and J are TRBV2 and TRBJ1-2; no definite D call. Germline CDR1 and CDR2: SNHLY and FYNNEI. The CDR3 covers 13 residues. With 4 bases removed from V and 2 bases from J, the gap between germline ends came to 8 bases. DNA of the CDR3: TGTGCCAGCAGTGGAGGAAACAACTATGGCTACACCTTC. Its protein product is CASSGGNNYGYTF.

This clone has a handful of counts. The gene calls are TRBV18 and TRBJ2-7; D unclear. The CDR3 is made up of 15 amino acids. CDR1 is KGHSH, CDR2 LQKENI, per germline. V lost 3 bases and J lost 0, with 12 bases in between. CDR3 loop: CASSPAHGFSYEQYF. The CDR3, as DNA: TGTGCCAGCTCACCGGCGCACGGTTTCTCCTACGAGCAGTACTTC.

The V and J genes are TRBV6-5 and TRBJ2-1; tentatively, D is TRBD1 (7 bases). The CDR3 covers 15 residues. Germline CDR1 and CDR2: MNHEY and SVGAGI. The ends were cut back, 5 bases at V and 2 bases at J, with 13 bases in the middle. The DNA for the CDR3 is TGTGCCAGCAGTAGGCAGGGGGGTACCTACAATGAGCAGTTCTTC. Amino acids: CASSRQGGTYNEQFF.

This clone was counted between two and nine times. The CDR3 DNA is TGTGCCAGCAGCTTCCGGGGAACCTCCTACAATGAGCAGTTCTTC. Protein sequence: CASSFRGTSYNEQFF. This chain links TRBV7-8 with TRBJ2-1; D perhaps matches TRBD2 (5 bases). CDR1 is SGHVS, CDR2 FQNEAQ, per germline. Deletions cut 3 bases from V and 0 bases from J, with 9 bases between. This CDR3 is built from 15 residues.

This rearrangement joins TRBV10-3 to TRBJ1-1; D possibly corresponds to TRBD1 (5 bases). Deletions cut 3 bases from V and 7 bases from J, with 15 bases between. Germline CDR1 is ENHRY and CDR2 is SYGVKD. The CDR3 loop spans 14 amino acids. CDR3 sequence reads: CAISDPGHIGEAFF. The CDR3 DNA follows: TGTGCCATCAGTGACCCAGGACATATAGGTGAAGCTTTCTTT.

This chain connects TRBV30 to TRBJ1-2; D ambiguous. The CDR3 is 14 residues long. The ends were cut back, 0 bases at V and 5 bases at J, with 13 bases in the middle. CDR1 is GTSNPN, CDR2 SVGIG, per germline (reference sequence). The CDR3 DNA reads TGTGCCTGGAGTGTACCAGAGAGGAGTTATGGCTACACCTTC. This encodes CAWSVPERSYGYTF.

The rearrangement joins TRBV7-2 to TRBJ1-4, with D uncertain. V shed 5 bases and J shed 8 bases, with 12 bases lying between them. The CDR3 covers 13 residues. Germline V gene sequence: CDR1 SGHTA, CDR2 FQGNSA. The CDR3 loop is CASSPYKKEKLFF. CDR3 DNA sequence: TGTGCCAGCAGCCCGTACAAGAAGGAAAAACTGTTTTTT.

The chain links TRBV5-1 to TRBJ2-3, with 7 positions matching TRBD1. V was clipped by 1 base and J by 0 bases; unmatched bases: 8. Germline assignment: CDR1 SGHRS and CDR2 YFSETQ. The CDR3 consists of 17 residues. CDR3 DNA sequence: TGCGCCAGCAGCTTGAGGACAGGATCCTCTAGCACAGATACGCAGTATTTT. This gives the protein CASSLRTGSSSTDTQYF. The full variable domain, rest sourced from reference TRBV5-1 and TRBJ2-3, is KAGVTQTPRYLIKTRGQQVTLSCSPISGHRSVSWYQQTPGQGLQFLFEYFSETQRNKGNFPGRFSGRQFSNSRSEMNVSTLELGDSALYLCASSLRTGSSSTDTQYFGPGTRLTVL.

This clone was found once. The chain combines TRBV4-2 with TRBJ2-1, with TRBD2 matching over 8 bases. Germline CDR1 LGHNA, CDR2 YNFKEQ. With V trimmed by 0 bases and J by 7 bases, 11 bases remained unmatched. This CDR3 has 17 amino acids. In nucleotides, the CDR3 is TGTGCCAGCAGCCAAGAGACGGGGGGGCTTTTCGGTAATGAGCAGTTCTTC. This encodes CASSQETGGLFGNEQFF.

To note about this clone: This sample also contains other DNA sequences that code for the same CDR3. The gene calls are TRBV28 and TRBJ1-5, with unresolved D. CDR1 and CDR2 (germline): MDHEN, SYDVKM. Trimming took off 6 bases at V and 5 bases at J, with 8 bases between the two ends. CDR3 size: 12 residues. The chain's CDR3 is CASSFRDQPQHF. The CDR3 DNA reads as TGTGCCAGCAGCTTTCGAGATCAGCCCCAGCATTTT.

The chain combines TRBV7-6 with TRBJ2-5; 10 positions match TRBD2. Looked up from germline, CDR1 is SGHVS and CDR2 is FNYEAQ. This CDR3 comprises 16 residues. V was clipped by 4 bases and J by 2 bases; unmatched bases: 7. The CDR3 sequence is CASSYMLAGAQETQYF. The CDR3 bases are TGTGCCAGCAGCTACATGCTAGCGGGGGCACAAGAGACCCAGTACTTC.

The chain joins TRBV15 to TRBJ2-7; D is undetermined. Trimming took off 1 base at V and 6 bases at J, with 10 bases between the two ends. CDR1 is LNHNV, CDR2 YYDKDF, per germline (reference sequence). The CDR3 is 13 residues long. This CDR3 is CATSRVGLSEQYF. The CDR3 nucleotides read TGTGCCACCAGCAGAGTCGGTTTAAGCGAGCAGTACTTC.

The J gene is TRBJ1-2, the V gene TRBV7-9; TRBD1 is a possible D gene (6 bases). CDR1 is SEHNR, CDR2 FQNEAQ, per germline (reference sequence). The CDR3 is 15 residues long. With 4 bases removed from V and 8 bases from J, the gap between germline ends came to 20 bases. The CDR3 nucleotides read TGTGCCAGCAGCTCATTCGCGGGGGCCGCCTACGGCTACACCTTC. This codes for CASSSFAGAAYGYTF.

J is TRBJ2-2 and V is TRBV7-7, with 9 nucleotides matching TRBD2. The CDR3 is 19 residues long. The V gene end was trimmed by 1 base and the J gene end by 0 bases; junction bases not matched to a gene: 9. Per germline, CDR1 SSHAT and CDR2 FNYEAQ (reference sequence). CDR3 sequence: CASSLVQRGAFANTGELFF. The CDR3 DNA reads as TGTGCCAGCAGCTTAGTCCAGCGGGGGGCCTTCGCGAACACCGGGGAGCTGTTTTTT.

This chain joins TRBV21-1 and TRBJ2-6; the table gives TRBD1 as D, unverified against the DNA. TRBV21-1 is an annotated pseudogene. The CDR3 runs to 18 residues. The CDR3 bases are TGTGCCAGCAGCAAAGGGGGCCTTTTGAATTGCGGGGCCAACGTCCTGACTTTC. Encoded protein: CASSKGGLLNCGANVLTF.

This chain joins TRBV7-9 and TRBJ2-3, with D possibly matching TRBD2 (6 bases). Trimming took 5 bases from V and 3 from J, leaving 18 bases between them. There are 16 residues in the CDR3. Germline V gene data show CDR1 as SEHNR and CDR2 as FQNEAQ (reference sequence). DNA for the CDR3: TGTGCCAGCAGCCCATCGGCCGTCGGGGGTACAGATACGCAGTATTTT. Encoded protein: CASSPSAVGGTDTQYF.

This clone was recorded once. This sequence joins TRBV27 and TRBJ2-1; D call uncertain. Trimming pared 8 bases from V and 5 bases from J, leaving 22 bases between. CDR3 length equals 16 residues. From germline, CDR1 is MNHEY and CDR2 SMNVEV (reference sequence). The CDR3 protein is CASANFRPALNNEQFF. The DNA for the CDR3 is TGTGCCAGCGCGAACTTTAGACCCGCCCTAAACAATGAGCAGTTCTTC.

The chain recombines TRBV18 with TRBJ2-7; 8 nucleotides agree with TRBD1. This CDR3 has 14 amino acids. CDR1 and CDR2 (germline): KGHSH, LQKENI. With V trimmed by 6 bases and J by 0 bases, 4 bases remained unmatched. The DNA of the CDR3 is TGTGCCAGCTCCACAGGGGGGAGCTCCTACGAGCAGTACTTC. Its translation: CASSTGGSSYEQYF. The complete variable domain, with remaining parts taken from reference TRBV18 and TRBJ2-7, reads NAGVMQNPRHLVRRRGQEARLRCSPMKGHSHVYWYRQLPEEGLKFMVYLQKENIIDESGMPKERFSAEFPKEGPSILRIQQVVRGDSAAYFCASSTGGSSYEQYFGPGTRLTVT.

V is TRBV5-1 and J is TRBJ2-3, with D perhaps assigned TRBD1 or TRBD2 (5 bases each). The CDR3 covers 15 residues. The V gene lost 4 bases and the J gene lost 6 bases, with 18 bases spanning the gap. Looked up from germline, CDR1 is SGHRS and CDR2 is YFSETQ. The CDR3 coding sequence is TGCGCCAGCAGCCACCGGGACGGATCCTCCGATACGCAGTATTTT. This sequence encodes CASSHRDGSSDTQYF.

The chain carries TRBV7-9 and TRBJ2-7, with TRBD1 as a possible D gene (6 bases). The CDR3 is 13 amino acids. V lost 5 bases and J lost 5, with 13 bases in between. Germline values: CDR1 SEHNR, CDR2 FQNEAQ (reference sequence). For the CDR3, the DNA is TGTGCCAGCAGCCCAACAGGGAGCCACGAGCAGTACTTC. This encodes CASSPTGSHEQYF.

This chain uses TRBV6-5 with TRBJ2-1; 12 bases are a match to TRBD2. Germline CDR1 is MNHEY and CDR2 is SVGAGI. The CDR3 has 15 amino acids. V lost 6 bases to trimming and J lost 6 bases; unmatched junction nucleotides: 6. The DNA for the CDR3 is TGTGCCAGCAGAAGGACTAGCGGGGCCTTCAATGAGCAGTTCTTC. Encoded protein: CASRRTSGAFNEQFF.

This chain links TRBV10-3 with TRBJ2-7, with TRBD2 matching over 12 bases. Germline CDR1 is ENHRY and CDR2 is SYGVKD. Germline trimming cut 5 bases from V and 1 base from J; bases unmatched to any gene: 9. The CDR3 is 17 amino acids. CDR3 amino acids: CAISKGLAGVGSYEQYV. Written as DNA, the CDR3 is TGTGCCATCAGTAAGGGACTAGCGGGCGTTGGGTCCTACGAGCAGTACGTC.